This T cell receptor beta chain was sequenced during a study of blood T cell repertoires in COVID-19. This CDR3 region has 13 residues. Germline assignment: CDR1 SGHRS and CDR2 YFSETQ. V dropped 4 bases and J dropped 4; count of bases not matched to a gene: 3. Profiled with immunoSEQ multiplex PCR; TCRdb holds only in-frame clones, not every one. The profile shows some 40,000 clones, over 75% of them singletons. This sequence originates from a woman older than 75 with acute or convalescent COVID-19. The rearrangement joins TRBV5-1 to TRBJ2-5; 8 positions agree with TRBD1. The specimen was peripheral blood. CDR3 sequence: CASSVQGAETQYF. The CDR3 nucleotides read TGCGCCAGCAGCGTGCAGGGGGCAGAGACCCAGTACTTC.